Listed here are 12 T cell receptor beta chains from one sample, sequenced in a study of blood T cell repertoires in COVID-19. The data were produced by immunoSEQ multiplex PCR, yet TCRdb's version contains in-frame clones alone and is incomplete. The sample lists approximately 150,000 clones, more than 65% occurring once. The sequencing input was PBMCs or T cells enriched from blood (not recorded which). The origin of the receptors is a man aged 55-75 years who had recovered from COVID-19.

This chain links TRBV3-1 (or the pseudogene TRBV3-2) with TRBJ2-7; TRBD1 might be the D (6 bases). With 0 bases removed from V and 1 base from J, the gap between germline ends came to 10 bases. This CDR3 is built from 15 residues. The germline V gene encodes CDR1 LGHDT and CDR2 YNNKEL (reference sequence). This chain's CDR3 is CASSQDRGISYEQYF. Here the CDR3 DNA reads TGTGCCAGCAGCCAAGATAGGGGGATATCCTACGAGCAGTACTTC.

This clone was picked up one time. The rearrangement uses TRBV19 and TRBJ2-5; D is ambiguous. V was clipped by 0 bases and J by 7 bases, with 12 bases between them. The CDR3 loop spans 14 amino acids. The germline V gene encodes CDR1 LNHDA and CDR2 SQIVND (reference sequence). CDR3 sequence reads: CASSIEHPIGTQYF. The CDR3 DNA is TGTGCCAGTAGTATAGAGCACCCCATCGGGACCCAGTACTTC.

V usage is TRBV28 and J usage is TRBJ1-5, with 9 bases matching TRBD1. This CDR3 region has 15 residues. The ends lost 1 base at V and 9 bases at J; junction bases unmatched: 7. Germline V gives CDR1 MDHEN, CDR2 SYDVKM. This chain's CDR3 is CASSLSGTGLPPQHF. Written as DNA, the CDR3 is TGTGCCAGCAGTTTATCTGGGACAGGGTTACCGCCCCAGCATTTT.

Remarks on this clone: One end of the junction does not line up with germline, which may come from a read error. The V and J genes are TRBV7-9 and TRBJ2-3, with 10 bases aligning to TRBD2. This CDR3 is built from 15 residues. CDR1 and CDR2 (germline): SEHNR, FQNEAQ (reference sequence). In DNA, the CDR3 is TGTGCCAGCAGCATAGCGGGAGGTCGCACAGATACGCAGTATTTT. Translating gives CASSIAGGRTDTQYF.

CDR3 nucleotide sequence: TGTGCCAGCAGCTCCCTTAGCGGGAGTGGATCCTACGAGCAGTACTTC. Translating gives CASSSLSGSGSYEQYF. The chain links TRBV5-6 to TRBJ2-7, with 9 bases matching TRBD2. The germline gives CDR1 SGHDT, CDR2 YYEEEE. V lost 3 bases and J lost 1; bases outside the gene matches: 8. The CDR3 consists of 16 residues.

The V and J genes are TRBV7-8 and TRBJ2-7; a weak D match, TRBD1 (8 bases). The CDR3 has 15 residues. Germline V CDR1 and CDR2: SGHVS, FQNEAQ. Trimming removed 4 bases from V and 1 base from J, with 14 bases in between. CDR3 in DNA: TGTGCCAGCAGCTCAGCGGGACAGGCGTCCTACGAGCAGTACTTC. Its translation: CASSSAGQASYEQYF.

V usage is TRBV6-5 and J usage is TRBJ2-1; D is possibly TRBD1 (5 bases). V lost 5 bases to trimming and J lost 6 bases, with 17 bases between them. This CDR3 spans 15 amino acids. In germline, CDR1 is MNHEY, CDR2 SVGAGI. CDR3 amino acids: CASSRQGMGFNEQFF. DNA for the CDR3: TGTGCCAGCAGTCGGCAGGGAATGGGTTTCAATGAGCAGTTCTTC.

The chain combines TRBV28 with TRBJ2-7; D possibly corresponds to TRBD2 (6 bases). CDR1 and CDR2 (germline): MDHEN, SYDVKM. The V end lost 5 bases, the J end lost 4 bases, and 24 bases lay between the germline ends. This CDR3 region has 17 residues. The CDR3 protein is CASSGTSMGGLGYEQYF. The CDR3 DNA follows: TGTGCCAGCAGTGGGACCAGCATGGGGGGACTCGGTTACGAGCAGTACTTC. The entire variable domain, with the rest obtained from reference TRBV28 and TRBJ2-7, is as follows: DVKVTQSSRYLVKRTGEKVFLECVQDMDHENMFWYRQDPGLGLRLIYFSYDVKMKEKGDIPEGYSVSREKKERFSLILESASTNQTSMYLCASSGTSMGGLGYEQYFGPGTRLTVT.

The chain has TRBV27 and TRBJ2-1; TRBD2 matches 8 bases. Trimming cost V 3 bases and J 8 bases; bases outside gene matches: 12. Per germline, CDR1 MNHEY and CDR2 SMNVEV (reference sequence). The CDR3 is made up of 16 amino acids. Here the CDR3 DNA reads TGTGCCAGCAGTTTCACCGGGACTAGTCGTTTCGATGAGCAGTTCTTC. This codes for CASSFTGTSRFDEQFF.

The V and J genes are TRBV2 and TRBJ2-1; 7 nucleotides agree with TRBD1. Looked up from germline, CDR1 is SNHLY and CDR2 is FYNNEI. The CDR3 runs 13 residues. V lost 9 bases to trimming and J lost 5 bases; unmatched junction nucleotides: 7. The CDR3 loop is CARDRDSHNEQFF. CDR3 coding DNA: TGTGCCAGAGACCGGGACAGCCACAATGAGCAGTTCTTC. Filled out from reference TRBV2 and TRBJ2-1, the complete variable domain reads EPEVTQTPSHQVTQMGQEVILRCVPISNHLYFYWYRQILGQKVEFLVSFYNNEISEKSEIFDDQFSVERPDGSNFTLKIRSTKLEDSAMYFCARDRDSHNEQFFGPGTRLTVL.

As for this clone: Other nucleotide sequences from this sample produce the same CDR3. The chain links TRBV5-1 to TRBJ2-5; D unresolved. V shed 0 bases and J shed 4 bases, with 7 bases lying between them. The CDR3 consists of 13 residues. Germline V gives CDR1 SGHRS, CDR2 YFSETQ. The CDR3 coding sequence is TGCGCCAGCAGCTTGGTCGGCGGAGAGACCCAGTACTTC. Translation gives CASSLVGGETQYF. The variable domain in full, with the rest retrieved from reference TRBV5-1 and TRBJ2-5, is KAGVTQTPRYLIKTRGQQVTLSCSPISGHRSVSWYQQTPGQGLQFLFEYFSETQRNKGNFPGRFSGRQFSNSRSEMNVSTLELGDSALYLCASSLVGGETQYFGPGTRLLVL.

The rearrangement uses TRBV7-2 and TRBJ2-1, with 7 positions matching TRBD2. CDR1 and CDR2 (germline): SGHTA, FQGNSA. CDR3 length: 15 residues. Losses at the gene ends were 11 bases for V and 6 bases for J; bases not matched to a gene: 16. In DNA form, the CDR3 reads TGTGCCTTTTTCTTCGTGGCGGGAGTATCCAATGAGCAGTTCTTC. Its translation: CAFFFVAGVSNEQFF.